This T cell receptor (beta chain) was retrieved from a study of beta chain features in type 1 diabetes. The CDR3 consists of 14 residues. Germline trimming cut 1 base from V and 6 bases from J; bases unmatched to any gene: 5. The germline gives CDR1 MGHDK, CDR2 SYGVNS. Study outcomes and limitations: Across all four CD4+ subsets, people with type 1 diabetes showed modestly shorter TCRB CDR3s.

All of the sorted populations showed purity greater than 98%. With regard to this clone: Its matching antigen is unknown.

Reverse transcription of all isolated RNA meant that expressed TCRB transcripts were sequenced. This table comes from immunoSEQ multiplex PCR, and its TCRdb copy is limited to in-frame clones, with some not included. Found here are roughly 330,000 clones, 13% of them singletons; the top ten hold about 0.016%. Sequenced material: naive CD4+ T cells from blood. The chain couples TRBV25-1 to TRBJ1-1; 7 nucleotides match TRBD1. This receptor was obtained from a woman aged 18-29 years with type 1 diabetes. This CDR3 is CASSESQGYAEAFF. CDR3 bases: TGTGCCAGCAGTGAATCACAGGGGTACGCTGAAGCTTTCTTT.